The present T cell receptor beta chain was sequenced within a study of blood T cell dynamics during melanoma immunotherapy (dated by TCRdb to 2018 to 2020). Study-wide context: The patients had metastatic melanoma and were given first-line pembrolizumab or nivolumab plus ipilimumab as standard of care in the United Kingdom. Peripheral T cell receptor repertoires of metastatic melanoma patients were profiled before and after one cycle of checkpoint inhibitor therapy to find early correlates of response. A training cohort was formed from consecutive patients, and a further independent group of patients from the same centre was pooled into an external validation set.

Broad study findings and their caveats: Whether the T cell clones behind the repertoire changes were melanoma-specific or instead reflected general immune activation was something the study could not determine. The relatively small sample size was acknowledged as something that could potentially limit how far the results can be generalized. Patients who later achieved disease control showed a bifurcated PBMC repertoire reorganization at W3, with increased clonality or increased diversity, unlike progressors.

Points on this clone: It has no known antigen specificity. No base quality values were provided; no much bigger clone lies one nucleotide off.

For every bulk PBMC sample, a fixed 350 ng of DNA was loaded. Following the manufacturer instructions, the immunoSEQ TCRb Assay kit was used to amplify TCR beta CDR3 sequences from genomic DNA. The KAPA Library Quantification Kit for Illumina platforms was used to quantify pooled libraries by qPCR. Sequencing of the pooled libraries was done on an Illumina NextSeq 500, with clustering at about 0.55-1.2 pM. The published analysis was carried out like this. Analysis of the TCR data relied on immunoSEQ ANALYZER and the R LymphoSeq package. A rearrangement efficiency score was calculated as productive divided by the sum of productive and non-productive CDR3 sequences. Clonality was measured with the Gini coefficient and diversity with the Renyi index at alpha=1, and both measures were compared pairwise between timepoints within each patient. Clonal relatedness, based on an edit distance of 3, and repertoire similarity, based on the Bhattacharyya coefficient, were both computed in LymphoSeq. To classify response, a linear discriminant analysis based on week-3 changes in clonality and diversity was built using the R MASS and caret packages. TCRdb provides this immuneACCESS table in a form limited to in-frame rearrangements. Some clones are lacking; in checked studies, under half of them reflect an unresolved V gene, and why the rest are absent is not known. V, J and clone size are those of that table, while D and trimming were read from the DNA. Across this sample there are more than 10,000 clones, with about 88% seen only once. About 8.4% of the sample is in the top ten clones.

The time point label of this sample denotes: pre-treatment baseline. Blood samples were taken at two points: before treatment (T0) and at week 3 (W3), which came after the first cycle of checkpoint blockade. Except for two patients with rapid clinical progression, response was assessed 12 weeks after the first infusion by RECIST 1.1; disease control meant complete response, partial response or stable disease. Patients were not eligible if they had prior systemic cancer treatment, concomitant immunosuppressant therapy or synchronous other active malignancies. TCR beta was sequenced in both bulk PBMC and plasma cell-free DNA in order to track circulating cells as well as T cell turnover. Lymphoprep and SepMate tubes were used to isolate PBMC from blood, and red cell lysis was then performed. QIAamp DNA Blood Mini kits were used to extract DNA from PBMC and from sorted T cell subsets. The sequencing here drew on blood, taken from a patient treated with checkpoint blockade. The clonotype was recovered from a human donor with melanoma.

In nucleotide form, the sequence is TGTGCCAGTAGTATAGGAGCCGGGACTGGCTACACCTTC. Its translation reads: CASSIGAGTGYTF. The rearrangement combines TRBV19 with TRBJ1-2; the D region possibly corresponds to TRBD1 (5 bases align). At the junction V is shortened by 1 base and J by 7 bases, with 10 bases in between. Looking up the germline V gene (reference sequence) yields CDR1 LNHDA and CDR2 SQIVND. Including cysteine and phenylalanine, the CDR3 has 13 amino acids. Just the 39-base CDR3 DNA is kept, in frame starting at base 1.